This TCR beta chain emerged from a study of blood T cell repertoires in COVID-19 (TCRdb year 2020). Looking at the study overall: Samples from collaborators originated in the United States, Italy and Spain and spanned both the acute and convalescent phases of COVID-19. Subjects who had been exposed to COVID-19, were actively infected with it, or had recovered from it provided the deeply sampled blood TCRbeta repertoires that made up the dataset. A freely available public database, intended as a resource for researchers studying the immune response to SARS-CoV-2, is where the repertoires were released. Where available, HLA class I and class II types were taken from metadata supplied by the sample provider and were not determined by assay-based typing. The prospective study material was composed of cDNA or gDNA derived from T cells, B-cell-depleted T cells, or PBMCs. Samples were obtained from the ongoing ImmuneRACE study (first 160 participants) and from over a thousand subjects provided by 6 global collaborators. A de-identified subject ID, COVID-19 status, age in years and sex were almost always included in the sample metadata.

Collaborating institutions collected whole blood in K2EDTA tubes following their own protocols. Collaborator samples were shipped for TCRbeta analysis as frozen whole blood, isolated PBMCs, or DNA extracted from either sample type. With regard to this clone: Its antigen target is currently unknown. No base-level quality is on record; no much larger clone is a single base apart.

The research as a whole found: The amount of clinical and demographic metadata varied by source and participant and was provided uncurated.

The immunoSEQ Assay, a bias-controlled multiplex PCR, was used to amplify TCRbeta CDR3 regions from genomic DNA. The study's own analysis went as follows. Nucleated cell counts per sample were estimated from amplification of reference gene primers within the assay. Sequence reads were collapsed and filtered to measure the absolute abundance of every unique TCRbeta CDR3 rearrangement. For each sample, productive Simpson clonality was calculated as the square root of Simpson's diversity index across productive rearrangements. TCRdb took this table from immuneACCESS and kept in-frame rearrangements with V and J called. Such tables lack part of the clones; where checked against another copy, unresolved V genes explain under half of the gap, and the rest is unexplained. The DNA gave D and trimming, while V, J and clone size come from that table. For this sample the table gives 150,000 to 200,000 clones, of which under 85% were detected only once. Approximately 15% of the sample belongs to the ten largest clones.

The CDR3, cysteine through phenylalanine, is 14 amino acids long. Only the CDR3 DNA stays, 42 bases, in frame from base 1. CDR1 is given as MNHEY and CDR2 as SMNVEV, both from the germline V gene (reference sequence). Trimming removed 3 bases from V and 0 bases from J, leaving 9 bases between the germline ends. Sequencing was performed on peripheral blood. The chain is made from TRBV27 and TRBJ2-7; the D gene is perhaps TRBD1, on 6 matching bases. The TCR originated in a man in his sixties with active or convalescent COVID-19. The nucleotide sequence reads TGTGCCAGCAGTTTTGGACAGAGCTCCTACGAGCAGTACTTC. Its translation is CASSFGQSSYEQYF.